The present T cell receptor (beta chain) was sequenced within a study of T cells in Graves' hyperthyroidism and ophthalmopathy. Findings and caveats of the study: Before onset, ophthalmopathy was predicted by the model a median approximately 6.6 months earlier.

Aged 18 to 65, the patients had hyperthyroidism that was newly diagnosed and had lasted under 2 months. Uncontrolled infection, other autoimmune disease, pregnancy or lactation disqualified patients from enrolment. From more than 9.5 ml of fresh peripheral blood, PBMCs were isolated. This clonotype was seen at least ten times. Its specificity is unknown. Germline CDR1 reads MNHNS; CDR2 reads SASEGT. V dropped 5 bases and J dropped 4 bases, with 15 bases sitting between them. The CDR3 length is 14 residues. RNA transcripts were the template for amplifying TCR beta CDR3 regions. The HTBI primer set drove a first-round RT-PCR of the TCR CDR3. One entry per CDR3 protein, called by TCRdb with MiXCR from the multiplex PCR reads. The table lists a few hundred thousand distinct CDR3 sequences, roughly an eighth of them singletons, with roughly 4.8% in the top ten.

This sequence originates from a young woman with Graves' hyperthyroidism. Input material: blood. The genes are TRBV6-1 and TRBJ2-7; either TRBD1 or TRBD2 may supply D (7 bases each). This CDR3 is CASSSQGGGYEQYF. For the CDR3, the DNA is TGTGCCAGCAGTTCCCAGGGGGGGGGATACGAGCAGTACTTC.